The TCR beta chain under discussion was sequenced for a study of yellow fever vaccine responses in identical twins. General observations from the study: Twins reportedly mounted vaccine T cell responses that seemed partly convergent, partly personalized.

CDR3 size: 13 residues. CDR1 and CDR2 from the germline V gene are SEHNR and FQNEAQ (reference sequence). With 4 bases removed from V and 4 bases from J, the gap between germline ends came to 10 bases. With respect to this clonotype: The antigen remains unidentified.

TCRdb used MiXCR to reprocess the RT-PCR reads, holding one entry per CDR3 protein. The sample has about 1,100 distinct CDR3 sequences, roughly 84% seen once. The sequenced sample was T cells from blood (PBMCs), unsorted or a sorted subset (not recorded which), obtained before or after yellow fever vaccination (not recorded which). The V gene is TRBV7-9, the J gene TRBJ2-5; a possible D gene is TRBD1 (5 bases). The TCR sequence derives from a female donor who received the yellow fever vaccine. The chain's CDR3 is CASSSRALETQYF. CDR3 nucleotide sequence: TGTGCCAGCAGCTCCAGGGCTCTAGAGACCCAGTACTTC.